The entry below gives a single TCR beta chain sequence along with its context. Antigen: not known. The sample originates from a study of radiotherapy plus CTLA-4 blockade in lung cancer. Whole-study context: In 18% of patients, objective responses were seen; 30% to 35% had disease control.

Assay used: immunoSEQ multiplex PCR; TCRdb lists only in-frame clones, some missing. The sample includes about 45,000 clones, over 55% seen only once; the top ten take roughly 20%. People whose metastatic non-small-cell lung cancer was chemo-refractory got focal radiation along with CTLA-4 blockade by ipilimumab. Study observations and caveats: Expansion in blood of tumor-derived TCR clones was seen after radiotherapy plus ipilimumab. The best prediction of response reportedly came from early blood T cell clone dynamics, with interferon-beta.

The sample was peripheral blood, taken from a patient treated with radiotherapy plus ipilimumab. This TCR was sampled from a human donor with non-small cell lung cancer who had a partial response to radiotherapy plus ipilimumab.

The CDR3 nucleotides read TGTGCCAGCAGCTTAGTGAGTGGCGAGCAGTACTTC. It is translated as CASSLVSGEQYF. The chain uses TRBV7-2 and TRBJ2-7; D uncertain. The germline V gene encodes CDR1 SGHTA and CDR2 FQGNSA. This CDR3 region has 12 residues. V was cut by 1 base and J by 6 bases, with 7 bases left in between.